This T cell receptor (beta chain) was identified in a study of blood T cell repertoires in COVID-19. Study overall: Donors in the United States, Italy and Spain gave samples during acute or convalescent COVID-19. In each case, the material was cDNA or gDNA derived from T cells, B-cell-depleted T cells, or PBMCs.

The CDR3 has 15 residues. Trimming cost V 6 bases and J 3 bases; bases outside gene matches: 8. CDR1 MDHEN and CDR2 SYDVKM come from the germline V gene. Across 20 to 25 US areas, participants ranged in age from about 18 to 89 years. Here immunoSEQ multiplex PCR was the method, and the copy in TCRdb shows in-frame clones only, minus some. The sample has around 190,000 clones, about 83% seen once. V usage is TRBV28 and J usage is TRBJ1-5; 7 nucleotides match TRBD1. The specimen sequenced was PBMCs or T cells enriched from blood (not recorded which). This receptor was taken from a man aged 35-49 years with acute COVID-19. The CDR3 nucleotides read TGTGCCAGCAGCGACTCCGGGACAGCCAATCAGCCCCAGCATTTT. This gives the protein CASSDSGTANQPQHF.